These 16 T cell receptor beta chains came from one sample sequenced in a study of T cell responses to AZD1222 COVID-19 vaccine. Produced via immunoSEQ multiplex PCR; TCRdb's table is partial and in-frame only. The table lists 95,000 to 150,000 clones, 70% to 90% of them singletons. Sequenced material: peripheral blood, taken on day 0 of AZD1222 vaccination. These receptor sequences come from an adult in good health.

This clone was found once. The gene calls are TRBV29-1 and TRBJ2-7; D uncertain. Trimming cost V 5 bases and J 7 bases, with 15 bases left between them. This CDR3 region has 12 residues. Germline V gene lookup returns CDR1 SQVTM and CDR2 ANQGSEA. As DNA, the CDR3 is TGCAGCGTTCACCTGACGGCTCGAGAGCAGTACTTC. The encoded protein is CSVHLTAREQYF.

CDR3 in DNA: TGTGCCAGCAGTGAAATGGGCCAGGCCCCTGAAGCTTTCTTT. This sequence encodes CASSEMGQAPEAFF. This rearrangement joins TRBV6-1 to TRBJ1-1; no definite D call. Germline CDR1 MNHNS, CDR2 SASEGT. The CDR3 is 14 amino acids. The ends were cut back, 2 bases at V and 6 bases at J, with 13 bases in the middle.

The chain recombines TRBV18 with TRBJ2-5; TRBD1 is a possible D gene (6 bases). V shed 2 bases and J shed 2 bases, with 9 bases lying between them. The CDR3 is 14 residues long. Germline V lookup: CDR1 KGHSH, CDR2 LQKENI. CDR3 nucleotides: TGTGCCAGCTCACCATCTGGACAGCAAGAGACCCAGTACTTC. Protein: CASSPSGQQETQYF.

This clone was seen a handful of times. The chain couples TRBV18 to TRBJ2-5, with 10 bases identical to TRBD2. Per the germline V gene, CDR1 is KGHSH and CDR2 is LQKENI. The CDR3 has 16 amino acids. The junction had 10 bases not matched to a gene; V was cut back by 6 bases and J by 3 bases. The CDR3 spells CASSNKAGGGEETQYF. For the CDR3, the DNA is TGTGCCAGCTCGAACAAAGCGGGAGGGGGCGAAGAGACCCAGTACTTC.

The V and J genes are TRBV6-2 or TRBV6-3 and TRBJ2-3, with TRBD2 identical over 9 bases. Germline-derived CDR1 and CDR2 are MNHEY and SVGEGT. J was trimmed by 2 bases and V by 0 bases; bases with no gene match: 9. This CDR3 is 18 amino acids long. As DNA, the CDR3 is TGTGCCAGCAGTTACTCGAGGCTAGCGGGAACCTACACAGATACGCAGTATTTT. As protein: CASSYSRLAGTYTDTQYF.

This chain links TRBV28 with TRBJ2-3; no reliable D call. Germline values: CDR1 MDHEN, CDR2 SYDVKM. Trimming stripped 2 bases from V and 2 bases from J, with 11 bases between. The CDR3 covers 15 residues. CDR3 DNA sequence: TGTGCCAGCAGTTTAGCCGGTTTCGACACAGATACGCAGTATTTT. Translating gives CASSLAGFDTDTQYF.

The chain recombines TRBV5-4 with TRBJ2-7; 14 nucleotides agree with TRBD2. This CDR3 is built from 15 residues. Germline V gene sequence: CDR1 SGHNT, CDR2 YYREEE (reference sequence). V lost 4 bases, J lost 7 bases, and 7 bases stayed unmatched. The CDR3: CASSTGLAGVWEQYF. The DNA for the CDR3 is TGTGCCAGCAGCACGGGACTAGCGGGAGTCTGGGAGCAGTACTTC.

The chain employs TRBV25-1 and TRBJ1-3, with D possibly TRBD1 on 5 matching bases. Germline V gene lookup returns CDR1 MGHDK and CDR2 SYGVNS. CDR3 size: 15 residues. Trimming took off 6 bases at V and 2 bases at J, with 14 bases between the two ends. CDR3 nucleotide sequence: TGTGCCAGCAGCCCCGCGGGGGGAGCTGGAAACACCATATATTTT. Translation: CASSPAGGAGNTIYF.

The CDR3 loop reads CATSATGASSEKLFF. As DNA, the CDR3 is TGTGCCACCAGTGCCACAGGGGCCTCGAGCGAAAAACTGTTTTTT. This chain connects TRBV24-1 to TRBJ1-4, with 7 bases matching TRBD1. Looked up from germline, CDR1 is KGHDR and CDR2 is SFDVKD. The CDR3 spans 15 residues. The J segment lost 8 bases and the V segment lost 5 bases, leaving 10 bases of the junction unmatched.

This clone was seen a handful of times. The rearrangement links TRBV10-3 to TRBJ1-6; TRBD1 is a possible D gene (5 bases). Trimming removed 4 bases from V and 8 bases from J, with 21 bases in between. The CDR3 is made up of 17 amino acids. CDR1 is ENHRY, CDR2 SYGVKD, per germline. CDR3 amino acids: CAISGNSPGPHDSPLHF. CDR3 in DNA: TGTGCCATCAGTGGGAATTCGCCGGGACCCCACGATTCACCCCTCCACTTT.

CDR3 protein: CASSSTGPYEQYF. Here the CDR3 DNA reads TGTGCCAGCAGCTCTACAGGGCCCTACGAGCAGTACTTC. The chain combines TRBV7-3 with TRBJ2-7; a weak D match, TRBD1 (6 bases). This CDR3 comprises 13 residues. V gave up 4 bases and J gave up 2 bases, with 9 bases separating them. The germline V gene encodes CDR1 SGHTA and CDR2 FQGTGA.

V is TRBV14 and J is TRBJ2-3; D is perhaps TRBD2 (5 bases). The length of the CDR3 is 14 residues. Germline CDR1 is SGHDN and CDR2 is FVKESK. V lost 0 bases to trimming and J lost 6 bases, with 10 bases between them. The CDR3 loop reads CASSQDGLADTQYF. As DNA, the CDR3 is TGTGCCAGCAGCCAAGACGGATTAGCGGATACGCAGTATTTT.

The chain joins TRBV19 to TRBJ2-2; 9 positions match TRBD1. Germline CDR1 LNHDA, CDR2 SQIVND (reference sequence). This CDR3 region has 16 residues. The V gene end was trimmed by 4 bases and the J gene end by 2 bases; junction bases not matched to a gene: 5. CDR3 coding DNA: TGTGCCAGTAGTACAGGACAGGGGTACAACACCGGGGAGCTGTTTTTT. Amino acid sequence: CASSTGQGYNTGELFF.

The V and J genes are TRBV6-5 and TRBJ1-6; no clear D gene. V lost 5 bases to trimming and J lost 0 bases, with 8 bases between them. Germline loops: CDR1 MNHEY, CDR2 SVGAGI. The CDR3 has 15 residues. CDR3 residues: CASSRPISYNSPLHF. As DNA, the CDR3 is TGTGCCAGCAGTCGACCGATCTCCTATAATTCACCCCTCCACTTT.

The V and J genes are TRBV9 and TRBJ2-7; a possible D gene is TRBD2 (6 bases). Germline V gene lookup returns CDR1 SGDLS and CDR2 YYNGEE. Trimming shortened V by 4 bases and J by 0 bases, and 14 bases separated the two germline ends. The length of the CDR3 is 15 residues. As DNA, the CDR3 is TGTGCCAGCAGCTCCCACTCCGGGGGCTCCTACGAGCAGTACTTC. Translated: CASSSHSGGSYEQYF.

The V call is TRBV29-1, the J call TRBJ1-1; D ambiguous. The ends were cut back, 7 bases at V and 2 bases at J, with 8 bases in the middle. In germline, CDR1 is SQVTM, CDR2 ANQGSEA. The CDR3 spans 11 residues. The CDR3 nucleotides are TGCAGCGCAGACGGTAACACTGAAGCTTTCTTT. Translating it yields CSADGNTEAFF.